Given below is one TCR beta chain in context. What it recognizes is unknown. The sample comes from a study of OX40 agonist ivuxolimab in advanced cancers. Study findings and constraints: Circulating CD4+ and CD8+ T cells showed clonal expansion by week 6 at 0.1 to 3.0 mg/kg. Individuals who were partial responders at 0.1-3.0 mg/kg had clonal expansion that ranked among the lowest. No determination was made of the antigen specificity of the expanded peripheral T cells.

With autoimmune disease history or systemic immunosuppression, patients were excluded. Sequenced by immunoSEQ multiplex PCR; TCRdb stores in-frame clones only, minus some. Of about 69,000 clones listed, more than 75% are singletons. CDR3 length: 16 amino acids. Germline CDR1 is LNHNV and CDR2 is YYDKDF (reference sequence). The receptor's source is an adult with an advanced solid tumor such as melanoma, head and neck, liver or kidney cancer. The source material was CD4+ or CD8+ T cells sorted from blood, sampled in a trial of the OX40 agonist ivuxolimab. The chain joins TRBV15 to TRBJ2-5; D might be TRBD1 (6 bases). The assigned J gene may be wrong: the sequence end matches TRBJ2-7 better. CDR3 nucleotides: TGTGCCACCAGCACCTCGACAGGCAAGAGCTCCTACGAGCAGTACTTC. Translation gives CATSTSTGKSSYEQYF.